The 14 T cell receptor beta chains presented below share a single source sample, sequenced in a study of CD8 T cells in ankylosing spondylitis. One entry per CDR3 protein, called by TCRdb with MiXCR from the 5' RACE reads. The profile shows 120,000 or so distinct CDR3 sequences, about 13% of them singletons. The sequenced sample was blood, either unsorted or a sorted T cell fraction (not recorded which). All receptors come from a female donor with ankylosing spondylitis or in good health (not recorded which).

This clonotype showed up many times. The chain couples TRBV28 to TRBJ1-2, with D unresolved. CDR1 is MDHEN and CDR2 is SYDVKM in the germline V gene. The CDR3 is 12 residues long. V lost 2 bases and J 5 bases, leaving 6 bases between the germline ends. The CDR3 loop is CASSLGLYGYTF. The CDR3 region has the DNA TGTGCCAGCAGTTTAGGACTATATGGCTACACCTTC.

This clonotype was counted only a few times. The J gene is TRBJ2-1, the V gene TRBV5-1; D call uncertain. The V end lost 4 bases, the J end lost 2 bases, and 7 bases lay between the germline ends. The CDR3 runs to 13 residues. In germline, CDR1 is SGHRS, CDR2 YFSETQ. CDR3 protein: CASSAIPYNEQFF. The CDR3 nucleotides read TGCGCCAGCAGCGCAATCCCCTACAATGAGCAGTTCTTC.

The chain has TRBV4-1 and TRBJ2-7; 8 bases are shared with TRBD1. CDR1 MGHRA and CDR2 YSYEKL come from the germline V gene. With V trimmed by 4 bases and J by 4 bases, 9 bases remained unmatched. This CDR3 is 15 amino acids long. The DNA of the CDR3 is TGCGCCAGCAGCCCCCGGACAGGGTATGAGTACGAGCAGTACTTC. Protein product: CASSPRTGYEYEQYF.

The table lists this clonotype with a count of one. This may be a read error, as it is one base from a much larger clone. The chain joins TRBV12-3 or TRBV12-4 to TRBJ1-5; D gene ambiguous. The CDR3 length is 14 residues. CDR3 bases: TGTGCCAGCGGTTTAGCTGTTAGCAATCAGCCCCAGCATTTT. Translated, it gives CASGLAVSNQPQHF.

This clonotype occurred many times. V is TRBV5-1 and J is TRBJ2-4, with D hard to call. CDR3 length equals 14 residues. V was trimmed by 0 bases and J by 5 bases, leaving 9 bases between them. The germline V gene has CDR1 SGHRS and CDR2 YFSETQ. The DNA for the CDR3 is TGCGCCAGCAGCTTGGCAACCGGTGAAAACATTCAGTACTTC. Its protein is CASSLATGENIQYF. The full variable domain, its missing parts supplied by reference TRBV5-1 and TRBJ2-4, is KAGVTQTPRYLIKTRGQQVTLSCSPISGHRSVSWYQQTPGQGLQFLFEYFSETQRNKGNFPGRFSGRQFSNSRSEMNVSTLELGDSALYLCASSLATGENIQYFGAGTRLSVL.

This clonotype was observed at least ten times. V is TRBV6-5 and J is TRBJ2-1, with 11 bases matching TRBD2. Trimming took 0 bases from V and 5 from J; bases not matched to a gene: 0. Germline CDR1 and CDR2: MNHEY and SVGAGI. This CDR3 has 15 residues. CDR3 region: CASSYSTSGDNEQFF. The CDR3 DNA sequence: TGTGCCAGCAGTTACTCGACTAGCGGGGACAATGAGCAGTTCTTC.

The rearrangement links TRBV3-1 to TRBJ2-7; 7 positions match TRBD2. The germline CDR1 and CDR2 sequences are LGHDT and YNNKEL (reference sequence). The CDR3 is 14 amino acids. Trimming removed 2 bases from V and 2 bases from J; junction bases left unmatched: 3. The CDR3 reads CASSQSGGAYEQYF. The CDR3 DNA follows: TGTGCCAGCAGCCAATCTGGGGGGGCCTACGAGCAGTACTTC.

The rearrangement links TRBV20-1 to TRBJ2-1; 7 bases fit TRBD1. The length of the CDR3 is 13 residues. V lost 6 bases, J lost 14 bases, and 16 bases stayed unmatched. Looked up from germline, CDR1 is DFQATT and CDR2 is SNEGSKA (reference sequence). Written as DNA, the CDR3 is TGCAGTGCCCTTTTGGGGACAGAGAGAGGAGAGTTCTTC. It codes for CSALLGTERGEFF.

The V gene is TRBV12-3 or TRBV12-4, the J gene TRBJ2-3; perhaps D is TRBD1 or TRBD2 (5 bases each). The CDR3 runs to 15 residues. V lost 4 bases and J 1 base, leaving 12 bases between the germline ends. This CDR3 reads CASSWDGPGTDTQYF. The DNA for the CDR3 is TGTGCCAGCAGTTGGGACGGCCCCGGCACAGATACGCAGTATTTT.

The chain joins TRBV10-3 to TRBJ2-2; TRBD2 is a possible D gene (6 bases). Germline V lookup: CDR1 ENHRY, CDR2 SYGVKD. V was clipped by 10 bases and J by 7 bases, with 16 bases between them. The CDR3 totals 13 residues. CDR3 coding DNA: TGTGCCACCCAGCCGGGGGAGGTCGGGGAGCTGTTTTTT. Protein: CATQPGEVGELFF.

The chain links TRBV7-9 to TRBJ2-1; D unclear. Germline V lookup: CDR1 SEHNR, CDR2 FQNEAQ (reference sequence). V was cut by 2 bases and J by 5 bases, with 4 bases left in between. CDR3 size: 12 residues. The CDR3 protein is CASSLRDNEQFF. For the CDR3, the DNA is TGTGCCAGCAGCTTACGAGACAATGAGCAGTTCTTC.

This clonotype has at least ten counts. The chain recombines TRBV28 with TRBJ1-2; D gene ambiguous. The CDR3 is made up of 15 amino acids. Germline loops: CDR1 MDHEN, CDR2 SYDVKM. V gave up 1 base and J gave up 4 bases, with 13 bases separating them. Here the CDR3 reads CASSLFLTSGYGYTF. The CDR3 DNA reads as TGTGCCAGCAGTTTATTTTTGACGTCGGGCTATGGCTACACCTTC.

This clonotype was detected a few times. The V call is TRBV29-1, the J call TRBJ1-4, with D unclear. The V and J ends lost 5 bases and 0 bases respectively, with 10 bases between them. Germline V gene lookup returns CDR1 SQVTM and CDR2 ANQGSEA. The CDR3 is made up of 14 amino acids. The CDR3 DNA is TGCAGCGTTTCCGGACCGTCAACTAATGAAAAACTGTTTTTT. This encodes CSVSGPSTNEKLFF. Full variable domain (rest looked up from reference TRBV29-1 and TRBJ1-4): SAVISQKPSRDICQRGTSLTIQCQVDSQVTMMFWYRQQPGQSLTLIATANQGSEATYESGFVIDKFPISRPNLTFSTLTVSNMSPEDSSIYLCSVSGPSTNEKLFFGSGTQLSVL.

The gene calls are TRBV25-1 and TRBJ1-1; tentatively, D is TRBD1 (5 bases). Germline lookup yields CDR1 MGHDK and CDR2 SYGVNS. Trimming removed 10 bases at V and 1 base at J, with 13 bases between. This CDR3 comprises 13 residues. The CDR3 loop reads CATRRGTNTEAFF. DNA of the CDR3: TGTGCCACCCGAAGAGGGACGAACACTGAAGCTTTCTTT.